This passage covers 11 T cell receptor beta chains from one sample sequenced in a study of T-cell reconstitution after alpha-beta-depleted transplantation in children. For TCRbeta, the library was prepared with unique molecular identifiers. TCRdb passed the PCR reads through MiXCR, listing each CDR3 protein once. The data show a few hundred thousand distinct CDR3 sequences, about an eighth seen once. The specimen comprised PBMCs from the stem cell graft donor, sampled from the stem cell graft. These TCRs come from a human donor who donated a stem cell graft to a child with combined immunodeficiency.

The chain has TRBV30 and TRBJ2-3; a weak D match, TRBD2 (5 bases). The CDR3 runs 15 residues. V shed 2 bases and J shed 3 bases, with 15 bases lying between them. The germline CDR1 and CDR2 sequences are GTSNPN and SVGIG (reference sequence). The CDR3 loop is CAWSLLGPGTDTQYF. CDR3 DNA sequence: TGTGCCTGGAGTTTACTAGGCCCCGGTACAGATACGCAGTATTTT.

The CDR3 sequence is CASTYGAGVAGEQYF. CDR3 nucleotide sequence: TGTGCCAGCACCTATGGAGCGGGAGTTGCGGGCGAGCAGTACTTC. The V and J genes are TRBV6-2 or TRBV6-3 and TRBJ2-7; 8 bases are a match to TRBD2. Germline V gene lookup returns CDR1 MNHEY and CDR2 SVGEGT. Trimming cost V 7 bases and J 6 bases; bases outside gene matches: 14. CDR3 length equals 15 residues.

This clonotype was seen at least ten times. J is TRBJ2-1 and V is TRBV7-9; 9 nucleotides agree with TRBD2. The CDR3 has 14 residues. V trimming: 7 bases; J trimming: 4 bases; junction bases outside the gene matches: 5. Germline V CDR1 and CDR2: SEHNR, FQNEAQ (reference sequence). This CDR3 is CASTIAGEYNEQFF. The CDR3 DNA reads as TGTGCCAGCACCATAGCGGGAGAGTACAATGAGCAGTTCTTC.

This clonotype has a handful of counts. The chain couples TRBV29-1 to TRBJ2-7, with a possible D match to TRBD1 (5 bases). Trimming removed 4 bases from V and 5 bases from J, with 12 bases in between. The CDR3 length is 12 residues. Germline V gene lookup returns CDR1 SQVTM and CDR2 ANQGSEA. The CDR3 DNA sequence: TGCAGCGTTGTCCGAGACAGCCACGAGCAGTACTTC. The encoded protein is CSVVRDSHEQYF.

This clonotype was recorded a few times. The V gene is TRBV11-2, the J gene TRBJ2-1; TRBD1 or TRBD2 may be the D gene (6 bases each). V lost 5 bases, J lost 0 bases, and 14 bases lay in between. This CDR3 region has 16 residues. From germline, CDR1 is SGHAT and CDR2 FQNNGV. CDR3 nucleotides: TGTGCCAGCAGCCCCGAGGGGGGTCTCTCCTACAATGAGCAGTTCTTC. The encoded protein is CASSPEGGLSYNEQFF.

This clonotype was observed many times. This sequence joins TRBV12-3 or TRBV12-4 and TRBJ2-3; D perhaps matches TRBD1 (6 bases). V was shortened by 3 bases and J by 3 bases, with 13 bases between the two germline ends. The CDR3 is 15 amino acids. The CDR3 loop reads CASSLGRGGTDTQYF. The CDR3 DNA reads as TGTGCCAGCAGTTTGGGCAGGGGTGGGACAGATACGCAGTATTTT.

This clonotype was picked up a small number of times. The J gene is TRBJ1-6, the V gene TRBV20-1; 8 positions agree with TRBD1. V lost 1 base and J lost 15; bases outside the gene matches: 5. Germline V gene sequence: CDR1 DFQATT, CDR2 SNEGSKA (reference sequence). CDR3 length: 12 amino acids. The CDR3 nucleotides read TGCAGTGCTAGAGGAGACAGGGGACGCCTCCACTTT. The encoded protein is CSARGDRGRLHF.

DNA of the CDR3: TGTGCCAGCAGCCCCTGGGCATCGAGTGACAGGGAGCTGTTTTTT. It encodes CASSPWASSDRELFF. The chain has TRBV7-2 and TRBJ2-2; D not certain. CDR1 SGHTA and CDR2 FQGNSA come from the germline V gene. The CDR3 is 15 residues long. Trimming stripped 5 bases from V and 9 bases from J, with 19 bases between.

This clonotype was seen at least ten times. The V gene is TRBV12-3 or TRBV12-4, the J gene TRBJ2-1, with no clear D. This CDR3 spans 12 amino acids. With 5 bases removed from V and 8 bases from J, the gap between germline ends came to 10 bases. The CDR3: CASSDDSHEQFF. CDR3 in DNA: TGTGCCAGCAGTGATGATTCGCATGAGCAGTTCTTC.

CDR3 loop: CSVEGIGHPYEQYF. The CDR3 DNA reads TGCAGCGTTGAGGGGATCGGGCATCCCTACGAGCAGTACTTC. The V gene is TRBV29-1, the J gene TRBJ2-7; D not resolved. Trimming shortened V by 3 bases and J by 2 bases, and 14 bases separated the two germline ends. The CDR3 contains 14 residues. The germline CDR1 and CDR2 sequences are SQVTM and ANQGSEA.

The chain recombines TRBV10-3 with TRBJ2-7; D gene uncertain. The length of the CDR3 is 12 residues. Trimming shortened V by 3 bases and J by 6 bases, and 9 bases separated the two germline ends. Germline V lookup: CDR1 ENHRY, CDR2 SYGVKD. CDR3: CAISDVSGEQYF. DNA of the CDR3: TGTGCCATCAGTGACGTCAGTGGCGAGCAGTACTTC.